The 10 T cell receptor beta chains below all came from one sample that was sequenced in a study of CD8 T cells in Susac syndrome. Random hexamers were used to reverse transcribe an amount of roughly 0.5 to 1 ug RNA. TCRdb ran MiXCR on the immunoSEQ multiplex PCR reads and lists one entry per CDR3 protein. Of some 300,000 distinct CDR3 sequences in the sample, 85% were seen once. The sample comprised CD8+ T cells from PBMCs. These receptors all come from a human donor with multiple sclerosis.

The chain couples TRBV4-3 to TRBJ1-4; D ambiguous. V was trimmed by 1 base and J by 4 bases, leaving 7 bases between them. Germline CDR1 and CDR2: LGHNA and YSLEER. The CDR3 has 14 amino acids. The DNA for the CDR3 is TGCGCCAGCAGCCAAGGCCGCAGTAATGAAAAACTGTTTTTT. It yields the protein CASSQGRSNEKLFF.

This chain connects TRBV10-3 to TRBJ2-1; D might be TRBD1 (7 bases). Germline V gives CDR1 ENHRY, CDR2 SYGVKD. CDR3 length equals 15 residues. Trimming shortened V by 3 bases and J by 2 bases, and 11 bases separated the two germline ends. In DNA form, the CDR3 reads TGTGCCATCAGTGAATGGAGGGGGCCCTACAATGAGCAGTTCTTC. This codes for CAISEWRGPYNEQFF.

The CDR3 here is CASTTGVTFANTGELFF. The CDR3 DNA reads as TGTGCCAGCACCACCGGGGTGACTTTCGCGAACACCGGGGAGCTGTTTTTT. The chain is built from TRBV27 and TRBJ2-2; weak D call: TRBD2 (5 bases). The germline V gene has CDR1 MNHEY and CDR2 SMNVEV (reference sequence). V lost 7 bases and J 0 bases, leaving 18 bases between the germline ends. This CDR3 spans 17 amino acids.

The chain is built from TRBV19 and TRBJ1-1; D gene unclear. This CDR3 contains 14 residues. V lost 5 bases and J 10 bases, leaving 20 bases between the germline ends. Germline V gives CDR1 LNHDA, CDR2 SQIVND (reference sequence). CDR3 amino acids: CASSSPLRFAGAFF. The CDR3 DNA sequence: TGTGCCAGTAGTTCTCCCCTCCGTTTCGCCGGAGCTTTCTTT.

CDR3 amino acids: CASSVPSPGQGSPGANVLTF. CDR3 in DNA: TGTGCCAGCAGCGTTCCCTCTCCGGGACAGGGGTCCCCCGGGGCCAACGTCCTGACTTTC. The V gene is TRBV9, the J gene TRBJ2-6; 10 positions match TRBD1. J lost 4 bases, V lost 2 bases, and 15 bases had no gene match. Germline lookup yields CDR1 SGDLS and CDR2 YYNGEE. This CDR3 is 20 amino acids long.

V and J are TRBV3-1 and TRBJ2-2; 11 bases agree with TRBD2. CDR1 LGHDT and CDR2 YNNKEL come from the germline V gene (reference sequence). CDR3 length equals 16 residues. Trimming removed 4 bases from V and 5 bases from J; junction bases left unmatched: 6. CDR3 DNA: TGTGCCAGCAGCCCGACTAGCGGGATTGCAACCGGGGAGCTGTTTTTT. Its protein product is CASSPTSGIATGELFF.

The chain links TRBV20-1 to TRBJ2-7, with a weak D call TRBD2 (6 bases). Germline values: CDR1 DFQATT, CDR2 SNEGSKA (reference sequence). This CDR3 has 16 amino acids. Between the trimmed V and J ends, which lost 0 bases and 0 bases, there was a span of 15 bases. CDR3: CSARDLLAMSSYEQYF. The CDR3 DNA is TGCAGTGCTAGAGACCTCCTAGCGATGAGCTCCTACGAGCAGTACTTC.

The rearrangement links TRBV7-9 to TRBJ2-4; D is uncertain. The CDR3 runs 14 residues. Germline loops: CDR1 SEHNR, CDR2 FQNEAQ (reference sequence). Trimming removed 10 bases at V and 3 bases at J, with 16 bases between. DNA of the CDR3: TGTGCCACCGACTTGTCTTCAGTCAAAAACATTCAGTACTTC. It translates to CATDLSSVKNIQYF.

This chain links TRBV6-5 with TRBJ2-1; D not resolved. V was trimmed by 6 bases and J by 3 bases, leaving 15 bases between them. CDR3 length: 15 residues. Looked up from germline, CDR1 is MNHEY and CDR2 is SVGAGI. CDR3 bases: TGTGCCAGCAGGACCCCGAATAGCCTCTACAATGAGCAGTTCTTC. It is translated as CASRTPNSLYNEQFF.

The chain combines TRBV27 with TRBJ2-5, with D unclear. Looked up from germline, CDR1 is MNHEY and CDR2 is SMNVEV (reference sequence). This CDR3 is 13 amino acids long. Deletions cut 5 bases from V and 1 base from J, with 8 bases between. The CDR3 protein is CASSMVSQETQYF. DNA for the CDR3: TGTGCCAGCAGTATGGTTTCCCAAGAGACCCAGTACTTC.